This T cell receptor beta chain was retrieved from a study of shared clonotypes between healthy human individuals. The CDR3 consists of 12 residues. Germline-derived CDR1 and CDR2 are SGHDT and YYEEEE. V lost 2 bases, J lost 2 bases, and 3 bases lay in between. The study drew all its donors from Caucasian adults living in Nashville, Tennessee. Some clones are missing from TCRdb's copy, which holds only in-frame ones; the method was immunoSEQ multiplex PCR. Here the sample spans roughly 1.5 million clones, around 98% being singletons. The gene calls are TRBV5-6 and TRBJ2-3; D uncertain. The specimen was naive CD4+ T cells sorted from blood. Subset in this sample: CD45RA+ positively selected. The TCR sequence derives from a man aged 30 to 39 in good health. CDR3: CASSFATDTQYF. CDR3 sequence (DNA): TGTGCCAGCAGCTTCGCCACAGATACGCAGTATTTT.